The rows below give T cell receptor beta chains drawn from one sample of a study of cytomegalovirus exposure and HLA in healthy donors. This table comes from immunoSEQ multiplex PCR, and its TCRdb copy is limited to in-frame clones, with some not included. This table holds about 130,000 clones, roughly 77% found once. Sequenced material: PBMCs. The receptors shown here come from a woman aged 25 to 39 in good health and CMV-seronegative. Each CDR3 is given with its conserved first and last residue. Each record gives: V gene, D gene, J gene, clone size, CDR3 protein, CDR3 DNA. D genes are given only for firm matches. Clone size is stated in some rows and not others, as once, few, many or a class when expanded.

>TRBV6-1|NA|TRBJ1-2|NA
CASSGLTNYGYTF
TGTGCCAGCAGTGGTTTAACTAACTATGGCTACACCTTC
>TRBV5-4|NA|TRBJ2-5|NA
CASSLVAGRRETQYF
TGTGCCAGCAGCTTGGTGGCAGGGAGGAGGGAGACCCAGTACTTC
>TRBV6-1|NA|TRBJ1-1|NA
CASSEDSLAGLATVAFF
TGTGCCAGCAGTGAAGATTCGTTGGCAGGCCTTGCTACGGTGGCTTTCTTT
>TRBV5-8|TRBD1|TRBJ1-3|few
CASSSGQGSSGNTIYF
TGTGCCAGCAGTTCGGGACAGGGGAGCTCTGGAAACACCATATATTTT
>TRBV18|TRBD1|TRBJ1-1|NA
CASSSGTGVRNTEAFF
TGTGCCAGCTCTTCCGGGACAGGGGTGAGAAACACTGAAGCTTTCTTT
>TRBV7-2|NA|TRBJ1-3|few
CASSQRQRSSGNTIYF
TGTGCCAGCAGCCAGCGGCAGAGGAGCTCTGGAAACACCATATATTTT
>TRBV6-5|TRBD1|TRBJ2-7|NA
CASSRDGTEVREQYF
TGTGCCAGCAGTCGGGACGGGACAGAGGTTCGCGAGCAGTACTTC
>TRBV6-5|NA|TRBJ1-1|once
CASSYGGAMNTEAFF
TGTGCCAGCAGTTACGGGGGCGCAATGAACACTGAAGCTTTCTTT
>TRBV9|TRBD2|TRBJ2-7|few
CASSVGGSGEQYF
TGTGCCAGCAGCGTCGGGGGGAGTGGTGAGCAGTACTTC
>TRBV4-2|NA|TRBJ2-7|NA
CASSQGHLNNYEQYF
TGTGCCAGCAGCCAAGGGCACCTTAATAACTACGAGCAGTACTTC
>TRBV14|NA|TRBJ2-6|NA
CASSPAGANVLTF
TGTGCCAGCAGCCCCGCTGGGGCCAACGTCCTGACTTTC
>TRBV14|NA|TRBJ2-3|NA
CASSQDSLIRTDTQYF
TGTGCCAGCAGCCAAGATAGTCTGATACGCACAGATACGCAGTATTTT
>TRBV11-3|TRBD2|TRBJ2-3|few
CASSLGAIAGGSTDTQYF
TGTGCCAGCAGCTTAGGAGCCATAGCGGGGGGGAGCACAGATACGCAGTATTTT
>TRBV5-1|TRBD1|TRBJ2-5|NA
CASSLGGQQETQYF
TGCGCCAGCAGCTTAGGGGGACAGCAAGAGACCCAGTACTTC
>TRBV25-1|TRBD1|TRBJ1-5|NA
CASSGAGQGNQPQHF
TGTGCCAGCAGTGGGGCGGGACAGGGAAATCAGCCCCAGCATTTT
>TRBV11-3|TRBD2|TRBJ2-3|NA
CASSLRTGGSTDTQYF
TGTGCCAGCAGCCTGAGAACGGGAGGGAGCACAGATACGCAGTATTTT
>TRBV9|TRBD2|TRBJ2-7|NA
CASSVGLAGSGIAEQYF
TGTGCCAGCAGCGTGGGACTAGCGGGGTCCGGGATTGCCGAGCAGTACTTC
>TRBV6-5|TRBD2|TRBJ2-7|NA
CASTPGTSGKQYF
TGTGCCAGCACCCCGGGGACTAGCGGAAAGCAGTACTTC
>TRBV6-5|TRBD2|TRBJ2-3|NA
CATGTSGAGDTQYF
TGTGCCACCGGGACTAGCGGGGCCGGAGATACGCAGTATTTT
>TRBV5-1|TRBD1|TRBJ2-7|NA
CASSRTTRGGEYEQYF
TGCGCCAGCAGCCGGACGACGCGAGGGGGCGAGTACGAGCAGTACTTC
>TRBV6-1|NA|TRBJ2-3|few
CASESGADTQYF
TGTGCCAGCGAATCAGGGGCAGATACGCAGTATTTT
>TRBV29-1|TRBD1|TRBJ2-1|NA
CSVGPLLGTGNEQFF
TGCAGCGTCGGCCCTCTGCTGGGGACAGGGAATGAGCAGTTCTTC
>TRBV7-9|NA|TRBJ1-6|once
CASSFEERNSPLHF
TGTGCCAGCAGCTTTGAGGAACGAAATTCACCCCTCCACTTT